This TCR beta chain derives from a study of T cells in Graves' hyperthyroidism and ophthalmopathy. Study-wide results and limits: Most clonotypes that expanded in the thyroid above 0.001 also showed up in blood.

Regions amplified from RNA transcripts were the TCR beta CDR3 regions. An initial round of RT-PCR targeting the TCR CDR3 relied on the HTBI primer set. TCRdb reanalysed the multiplex PCR reads using MiXCR and keeps one entry per CDR3 protein. Found here are a few hundred thousand distinct CDR3 sequences, approximately 15% of them singletons; the top ten hold under 20%. From germline, CDR1 is SGHAT and CDR2 FQNNGV. The CDR3 extends over 17 amino acids. Newly diagnosed hyperthyroidism, duration under 2 months, in patients aged 18 to 65. This clonotype was seen a handful of times. The target antigen is unknown. The junction and the germline gene differ at one end; a read error may be behind it.

The sequence was obtained from a young woman with Graves' hyperthyroidism. The rearrangement joins TRBV11-2 to TRBJ2-5; D possibly corresponds to TRBD2 (6 bases). Sequences were obtained from blood. CDR3: CAGSLDPRTTLRETQYF. The CDR3, as DNA: TGTGCCGGCAGCTTAGATCCCCGGACTACCCTACGGGAGACCCAGTACTTC.